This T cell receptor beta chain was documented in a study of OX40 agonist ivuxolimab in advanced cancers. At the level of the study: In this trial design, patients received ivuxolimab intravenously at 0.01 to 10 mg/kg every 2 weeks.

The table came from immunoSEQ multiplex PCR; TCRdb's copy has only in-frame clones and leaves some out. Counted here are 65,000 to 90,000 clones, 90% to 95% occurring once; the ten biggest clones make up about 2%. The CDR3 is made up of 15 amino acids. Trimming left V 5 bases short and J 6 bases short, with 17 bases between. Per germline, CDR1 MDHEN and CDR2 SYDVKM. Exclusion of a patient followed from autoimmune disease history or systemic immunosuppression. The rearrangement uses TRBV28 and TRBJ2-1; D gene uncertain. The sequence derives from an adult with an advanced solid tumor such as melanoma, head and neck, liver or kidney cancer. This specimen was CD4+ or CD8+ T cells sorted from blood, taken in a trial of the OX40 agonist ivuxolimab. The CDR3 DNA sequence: TGTGCCAGCAGTCCCCATTCGAAGGTGGTCAATGAGCAGTTCTTC. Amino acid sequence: CASSPHSKVVNEQFF.